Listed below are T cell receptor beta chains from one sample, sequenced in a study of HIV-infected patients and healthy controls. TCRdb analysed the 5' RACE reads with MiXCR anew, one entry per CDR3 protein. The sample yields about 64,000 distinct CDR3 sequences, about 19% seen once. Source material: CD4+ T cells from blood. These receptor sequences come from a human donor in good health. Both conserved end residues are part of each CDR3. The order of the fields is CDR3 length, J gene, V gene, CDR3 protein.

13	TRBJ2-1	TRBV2	CASSEVFLNEQFF
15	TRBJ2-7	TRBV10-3	CAISESTGVSYEQYF
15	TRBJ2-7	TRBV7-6	CASSLDSSSTYEQYF
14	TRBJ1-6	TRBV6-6	CASIPGPTNSPLHF
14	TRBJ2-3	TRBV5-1	CASSPTSGPDTQYF
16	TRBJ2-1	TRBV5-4	CASSLGGGSSYNEQFF
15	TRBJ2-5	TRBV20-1	CSASLSGSYQETQYF
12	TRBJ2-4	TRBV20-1	CSAAGTSGRGHF
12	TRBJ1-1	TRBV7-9	CASSLEGGGAFF
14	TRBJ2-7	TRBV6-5	CASRGSGELSEQYF
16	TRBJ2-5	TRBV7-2	CASSLTRTGRTETQYF
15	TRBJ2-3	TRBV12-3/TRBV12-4	CASSESAGGTDTQYF
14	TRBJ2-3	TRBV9	CASSSRQGAHWQYF
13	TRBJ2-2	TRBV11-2	CASSFSNTGELFF
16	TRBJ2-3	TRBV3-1	CASSQVSGTPRDTQYF
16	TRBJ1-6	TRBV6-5	CASRRDTGLTNSPLHF
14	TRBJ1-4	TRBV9	CASSVAGEGEKLFF
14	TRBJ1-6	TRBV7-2	CASSLLGENSPLHF
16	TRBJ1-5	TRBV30	CAWSVLGGGGNQPQHF
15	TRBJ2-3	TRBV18	CASSHQMDFTDTQYF
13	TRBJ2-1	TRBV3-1	CASSQTGGTEQFF
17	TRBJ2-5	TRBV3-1	CASSQKIAGGPRETQYF
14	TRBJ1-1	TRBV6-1	CASSDTAMNTEAFF